This passage covers 7 T cell receptor beta chains from one sample sequenced in a study of blood T cell repertoires in COVID-19. Clones were sequenced by immunoSEQ multiplex PCR, and TCRdb holds only the in-frame ones, with some missing. The table includes 200,000 to 250,000 clones, around 84% detected once. The specimen was peripheral blood. These receptors were collected from a woman in her 70s with active or convalescent COVID-19.

This chain links TRBV3-1 (or the pseudogene TRBV3-2) with TRBJ1-5, with D unclear. The CDR3 runs to 18 residues. From germline, CDR1 is LGHDT and CDR2 YNNKEL (reference sequence). Trimming left V 0 bases short and J 2 bases short, with 17 bases between. CDR3 amino acids: CASSQELTEAWRNQPQHF. The CDR3 region has the DNA TGTGCCAGCAGCCAAGAGCTTACCGAGGCGTGGCGCAATCAGCCCCAGCATTTT.

Notes on this clone: Additional DNA sequences in this sample encode the identical CDR3. The chain combines TRBV18 with TRBJ1-5; possibly TRBD1 for D (6 bases). Germline CDR1 is KGHSH and CDR2 is LQKENI. Trimming removed 2 bases at V and 1 base at J, with 12 bases between. The CDR3 is 16 residues long. The CDR3 reads CASSPIQGASNQPQHF. The DNA of the CDR3 is TGTGCCAGCTCACCAATACAGGGTGCGAGCAATCAGCCCCAGCATTTT.

The chain is built from TRBV5-1 and TRBJ2-7; possible D gene TRBD1, 5 bases. Trimming left V 2 bases short and J 6 bases short, with 9 bases between. The CDR3 runs 12 residues. CDR1 SGHRS and CDR2 YFSETQ come from the germline V gene. The CDR3 is CASSFTGSEQYF. In nucleotides, the CDR3 is TGCGCCAGCAGCTTCACAGGCAGCGAGCAGTACTTC.

To note about this clone: The sample holds other DNA sequences that translate to the same CDR3. J is TRBJ2-3 and V is TRBV20-1; D remains unclear. The V gene lost 2 bases and the J gene lost 6 bases, with 3 bases spanning the gap. Germline V CDR1 and CDR2: DFQATT, SNEGSKA (reference sequence). The CDR3 covers 10 residues. The CDR3 DNA reads as TGCAGTGCTAGACGGGATACGCAGTATTTT. This gives the protein CSARRDTQYF.

This clone has only a few counts. The rearrangement uses TRBV18 and TRBJ1-5, with 7 bases identical to TRBD1. CDR1 KGHSH and CDR2 LQKENI come from the germline V gene. The J segment lost 9 bases and the V segment lost 2 bases, leaving 7 bases of the junction unmatched. The CDR3 spans 14 residues. The CDR3 DNA sequence: TGTGCCAGCTCACCAAGACAGGGTGAGGGGCCCCAGCATTTT. Translation: CASSPRQGEGPQHF.

This rearrangement joins TRBV6-5 to TRBJ2-5, with 9 bases lining up with TRBD2. The J segment lost 2 bases and the V segment lost 6 bases, leaving 7 bases of the junction unmatched. Germline loops: CDR1 MNHEY, CDR2 SVGAGI. CDR3 length: 15 amino acids. CDR3 sequence reads: CASSIVAGAQETQYF. CDR3 DNA sequence: TGTGCCAGCAGCATTGTAGCGGGGGCGCAAGAGACCCAGTACTTC.

The V call is TRBV7-9, the J call TRBJ1-1; D gene unclear. CDR1 and CDR2 (germline): SEHNR, FQNEAQ (reference sequence). V gave up 0 bases and J gave up 0 bases, with 8 bases separating them. This CDR3 comprises 15 residues. The CDR3 coding sequence is TGTGCCAGCAGCTTAGCATACGGGATGAACACTGAAGCTTTCTTT. Protein: CASSLAYGMNTEAFF.